These T cell receptor beta chains were read from a single sample in a study of blood T cell repertoires in COVID-19. Only in-frame clones appear in the TCRdb table, and some are missing; sequencing was by immunoSEQ multiplex PCR. The table lists 260,000 or so clones, 88% of them singletons. Material for sequencing was PBMCs or T cells enriched from blood (not recorded which). These receptor sequences come from a woman in her forties with acute COVID-19. Both conserved end residues are part of each CDR3. The D gene is left open where the match is weak. Clone size, where shown, is once, few, many, or a class for clones that have expanded.

DNA	CDR3	V	J	size	D
TGTGCCAGCAGCTTAGAGAGCACCTACGAGCAGTACTTC	CASSLESTYEQYF	TRBV7-9	TRBJ2-7	NA	NA
TGTGCCAGCAGCGTAGGAATAGGAACAGAAAACACCGGGGAGCTGTTTTTT	CASSVGIGTENTGELFF	TRBV9	TRBJ2-2	NA	NA
TGTGCCAGTAGTATAGGGACAGGGGAGCAAGAGACCCAGTACTTC	CASSIGTGEQETQYF	TRBV19	TRBJ2-5	NA	TRBD1
TGTGCCAGCGGAGAAACAGGATCCTATGGCTACACCTTC	CASGETGSYGYTF	TRBV27	TRBJ1-2	NA	NA
TGCGCCAGCAGCCAAACAGGGGGCCATAATGAAAAACTGTTTTTT	CASSQTGGHNEKLFF	TRBV4-3	TRBJ1-4	NA	TRBD1
TGTGCCAGCAGTTTCCAGACAGGTAATTCACCCCTCCACTTT	CASSFQTGNSPLHF	TRBV6-9	TRBJ1-6	NA	NA
TGTGCCAGTAGTATTTGGTCGGGAACAGATTTCGGACCCCTCCACTTT	CASSIWSGTDFGPLHF	TRBV19	TRBJ1-6	few	NA
TGTGCCAGCACCGGACGAGGGATTGGCATGAACACTGAAGCTTTCTTT	CASTGRGIGMNTEAFF	TRBV28	TRBJ1-1	NA	NA
TGCGCCAGCAGCCAAGATAGTAAGAGCCTCGGGAATACGCAGTATTTT	CASSQDSKSLGNTQYF	TRBV4-3	TRBJ2-3	NA	NA
TGTGCTAGTGGTTCCGCAGGGTTAGGGACAGATACGCAGTATTTT	CASGSAGLGTDTQYF	TRBV12-5	TRBJ2-3	NA	NA
TGTGCCAGCAGCTCTGGGACAGATCAGCCCCAGCATTTT	CASSSGTDQPQHF	TRBV7-9	TRBJ1-5	NA	TRBD1
TGTGCCAGCAGTGCTGGACGGGGGTGGGAGCAGTACTTC	CASSAGRGWEQYF	TRBV12-3/TRBV12-4	TRBJ2-7	NA	NA
TGTGCCAGCAGCCGGGGGGGTCGTAATTCACCCCTCCACTTT	CASSRGGRNSPLHF	TRBV7-2	TRBJ1-6	few	NA
TGCGCCAGCAGCTGGAGGACAGGGGGATCCCAAGAGACCCAGTACTTC	CASSWRTGGSQETQYF	TRBV5-1	TRBJ2-5	NA	TRBD1
TGCAGCGCCGTATCGACAGGGGACAATCAGCCCCAGCATTTT	CSAVSTGDNQPQHF	TRBV29-1	TRBJ1-5	few	TRBD1
TGTGCCAGCAGCCTTACGAGGGAGCAGTTCTTC	CASSLTREQFF	TRBV3-1/TRBV3-2	TRBJ2-1	NA	NA
TGTGCCAGCACCAGGATCCAGGCGGGCAATGAGCAGTTCTTC	CASTRIQAGNEQFF	TRBV27	TRBJ2-1	NA	NA
TGTGCCAGCAGCCACTACGGGAGATTAACCTACAATGAGCAGTTCTTC	CASSHYGRLTYNEQFF	TRBV7-2	TRBJ2-1	NA	NA
TGTGCCAGCAGCTTAGAGACAGGAGGTAGCTATGGCTACACCTTC	CASSLETGGSYGYTF	TRBV7-3	TRBJ1-2	NA	NA
TGTGCCAGCAGCTTATCTCCAGCGGGAGGGCAAGAGACCCAGTACTTC	CASSLSPAGGQETQYF	TRBV7-3	TRBJ2-5	NA	TRBD2
TGTGCCAGCAGGTCCCCAAATAGCGGGACCTACAATGAGCAGTTCTTC	CASRSPNSGTYNEQFF	TRBV7-2	TRBJ2-1	once	TRBD2
TGTGCCAGCAGAAAAGGGGGTAGCGGGACGTTTGGGAACAATGAGCAGTTCTTC	CASRKGGSGTFGNNEQFF	TRBV7-9	TRBJ2-1	NA	TRBD2
TGTGCCAGCAGTTACTCGCGGGGGGCTAGGTCCTACGAGCAGTACTTC	CASSYSRGARSYEQYF	TRBV6-5	TRBJ2-7	NA	TRBD2
TGCGCCGGAACCTACGGGGGACAGGGCCAAGAGACCCAGTACTTC	CAGTYGGQGQETQYF	TRBV23-1	TRBJ2-5	NA	TRBD1
TGTGCCATCAGTGAGCGTCGGGACAGCTTCTATGGCTACACCTTC	CAISERRDSFYGYTF	TRBV10-3	TRBJ1-2	NA	TRBD1
TGTGCCAGCAGGAAGGGGCCCGGCTACGAGCAGTACTTC	CASRKGPGYEQYF	TRBV27	TRBJ2-7	NA	NA
TGTGCCAGTAGTACCTCTAGCGCCGCTACGAGGGAGCAGTTCTTC	CASSTSSAATREQFF	TRBV19	TRBJ2-1	once	NA
TGTGCCAGTAGTGCCCGGGACTTTGGAGCAGAAGCTTTCTTT	CASSARDFGAEAFF	TRBV19	TRBJ1-1	once	NA
TGTGCCAGCTCACCACCAGCGGGAGAGGCCTACGAGCAGTACTTC	CASSPPAGEAYEQYF	TRBV18	TRBJ2-7	few	TRBD2
TGTGCCAGCAGCCAAGATGACAAGGATTATGGCTACACCTTC	CASSQDDKDYGYTF	TRBV3-1/TRBV3-2	TRBJ1-2	NA	NA
TGCGCCAGCAGTGGCGGGAGCTCTGGAAACACCATATATTTT	CASSGGSSGNTIYF	TRBV10-2	TRBJ1-3	once	NA
TGTGCCAGCAGCAACCTGGGCGGGAGTGCGTCAGATACGCAGTATTTT	CASSNLGGSASDTQYF	TRBV11-2	TRBJ2-3	NA	TRBD2
TGTGCCAGCAGTGAAGCGCTTCGGTCAGGGAAGATCTACACCTTC	CASSEALRSGKIYTF	TRBV2	TRBJ1-2	NA	NA
TGTGCCAGCAGCTTAGCCGGGACTAGCGACACGCAGTATTTT	CASSLAGTSDTQYF	TRBV7-2	TRBJ2-3	NA	TRBD2
TGTGCCAGCAGCCCGCGGGTAGTATTAAGCAATGAGCAGTTCTTC	CASSPRVVLSNEQFF	TRBV11-2	TRBJ2-1	NA	NA
TGTGCCAGCAGCCAGAACTATGGCTACACCTTC	CASSQNYGYTF	TRBV9	TRBJ1-2	once	NA
TGTGCCAGCAGCTTTACGACTAGCGGAGACAATGAGCAGTTCTTC	CASSFTTSGDNEQFF	TRBV7-3	TRBJ2-1	NA	TRBD2
TGTGCCAGCAGTGTACACCCCGGGACAGGGAAGAAAACTGAAGCTTTCTTT	CASSVHPGTGKKTEAFF	TRBV6-1	TRBJ1-1	once	TRBD1
TGCGCCAGCAGCCCACCCGGCGCAGGCCTTACCACCTACGAGCAGTACTTC	CASSPPGAGLTTYEQYF	TRBV5-1	TRBJ2-7	NA	NA